These T cell receptor beta chains were read from a single sample in a study of shared clonotypes between healthy human individuals. Method: immunoSEQ multiplex PCR; TCRdb's copy keeps in-frame clones and lacks some. Of over a million clones listed, roughly 80% are singletons. Material for sequencing was memory CD4+ T cells sorted from blood. The source of these receptors is a man younger than 35 in good health. The CDR3 runs from the conserved cysteine through the conserved F or W. A D gene is named only where the DNA matches it firmly. Clone size is given for some rows only: seen once, a few or many times, or a class if the clone is expanded.

TRBV5-1	-	many	TRBJ1-6	TGCGCCAGCAGCTCGATCCGGGATTCACCCCTCCACTTT	CASSSIRDSPLHF
TRBV5-1	TRBD1	-	TRBJ2-7	TGCGCCAGCAGCTTGGCGGGCCGGGACAGCGAGCAGTACTTC	CASSLAGRDSEQYF
TRBV10-3	-	few	TRBJ1-1	TGTGCCATCAGTGAGTCGACCACTCTCAGGAGCACTGAAGCTTTCTTT	CAISESTTLRSTEAFF
TRBV7-2	-	-	TRBJ2-7	TGTGCCAGCAGCTTAGCGGCAAGCTCCTACGAGCAGTACTTC	CASSLAASSYEQYF
TRBV27	TRBD1	once	TRBJ2-7	TGTGCCAGCAGTGTACGACAGGGAAGGTCCTACGAGCAGTACTTC	CASSVRQGRSYEQYF
TRBV27	-	-	TRBJ1-1	TGTGCCAGCACTTTAGGGGGAAACACTGAAGCTTTCTTT	CASTLGGNTEAFF
TRBV11-2	TRBD1	-	TRBJ2-7	TGTGCCAGCAGCTCTGGACAGGGTAGGGAGCAGTACTTC	CASSSGQGREQYF
TRBV30	-	-	TRBJ2-3	TGTGCCTGGAGTCTGGCTAGCGGCACAGATACGCAGTATTTT	CAWSLASGTDTQYF
TRBV12-5	TRBD1	-	TRBJ1-6	TGTGCTAGTGGTTTGCAGGGGGCAGAATCACCCCTCCACTTT	CASGLQGAESPLHF
TRBV6-1	-	once	TRBJ2-1	TGTGCCAGCAGTGACAGGGGGGGCGGGAGGAGTGTCCACAATGAGCAGTTCTTC	CASSDRGGGRSVHNEQFF
TRBV27	TRBD2	-	TRBJ2-5	TGTGCCAGCAGTTTATTTGCGGGGGGGAAGGTAGAGACCCAGTACTTC	CASSLFAGGKVETQYF
TRBV21-1	-	few	TRBJ2-4	TGTGCCAGCAGCAAGGTCCGTGGGACGGGCACGGCCAAAAACATTCAGTACTTC	CASSKVRGTGTAKNIQYF
TRBV4-1	-	-	TRBJ2-7	TGCGCCAGCAGTCGCGGGAATTTTTTCGAGCAGTACTTC	CASSRGNFFEQYF
TRBV19	TRBD1	once	TRBJ1-5	TGTGCCAGTAGTACAAACAGGGGGGACAAAAGCAATCAGCCCCAGCATTTT	CASSTNRGDKSNQPQHF
TRBV19	-	once	TRBJ2-1	TGTGCCAGCGGGGACCGCAACAATGAGCAGTTCTTC	CASGDRNNEQFF
TRBV7-8	-	-	TRBJ1-2	TGTGCCAGCAGCTTAGCGGCGGGGGCGACGGGCTACACCTTC	CASSLAAGATGYTF
TRBV7-2	-	-	TRBJ2-1	TGTGCCAGCAGCTTGAGCTGGGCCTCCTACAATGAGCAGTTCTTC	CASSLSWASYNEQFF
TRBV9	TRBD2	-	TRBJ2-5	TGTGCCAGCGTGAAGGGAGCGGGAGTGGGGGAGACCCAGTACTTC	CASVKGAGVGETQYF
TRBV20-1	-	-	TRBJ2-3	TGCAGTGCAGAGAACGCAGATACGCAGTATTTT	CSAENADTQYF
TRBV30	-	-	TRBJ2-1	TGTGCCTGGAGTGTAACCAACAATGAGCAGTTCTTC	CAWSVTNNEQFF
TRBV30	-	-	TRBJ1-1	TGTGCCTGGAGTGTACAAATGAACACTGAAGCTTTCTTT	CAWSVQMNTEAFF
TRBV27	-	once	TRBJ2-7	TGTGCCAGCAGTTCATTCTCGCCGGGACATTTGATGAGGGAGCAGTACTTC	CASSSFSPGHLMREQYF
TRBV11-3	-	-	TRBJ1-1	TGTGCCAGCAGCTCCGGGGACCAAGCTTTCTTT	CASSSGDQAFF
TRBV7-9	TRBD2	-	TRBJ2-2	TGTGCCAGCAGCGGACTAGCTGTGGACACCGGGGAGCTGTTTTTT	CASSGLAVDTGELFF
TRBV7-2	TRBD1	-	TRBJ2-4	TGTGCCAGCAGCTCGCTCGGGACAGGGTCCAACATTCAGTACTTC	CASSSLGTGSNIQYF
TRBV5-6	-	once	TRBJ1-5	TGTGCCAGCACCGTGAGTACGGGCGCCTTCAATCAGCCCCAGCATTTT	CASTVSTGAFNQPQHF
TRBV30	-	-	TRBJ1-2	TGTGCCTGGAGTGGAGGATCCTCACGGGGCTACACCTTC	CAWSGGSSRGYTF
TRBV7-2	TRBD2	-	TRBJ2-2	TGTGCCAGCAGCTTAATTGCGGGAGATAGGACCGGGGAGCTGTTTTTT	CASSLIAGDRTGELFF
TRBV10-3	-	-	TRBJ2-3	TGTGCCATCACTGGTTCGGGACCCAGCACAGATACGCAGTATTTT	CAITGSGPSTDTQYF
TRBV4-2	-	-	TRBJ2-3	TGTGCCAGCAGCCAAGATATAAGGACAGATACGCAGTATTTT	CASSQDIRTDTQYF
TRBV20-1	-	-	TRBJ2-1	TGCAGTGCCCACTACAATGAGCAGTTCTTC	CSAHYNEQFF
TRBV7-9	TRBD1	-	TRBJ2-5	TGTGCCAGCAGCGGACAGGTCGGAGAGACCCAGTACTTC	CASSGQVGETQYF
TRBV5-1	TRBD1	-	TRBJ1-1	TGCGCCAGCAGCTACTCCTTGACAGGGGGCAACACTGAAGCTTTCTTT	CASSYSLTGGNTEAFF
TRBV9	-	-	TRBJ1-3	TGTGCCAGCAAATCTACGGATGGAAACACCATATATTTT	CASKSTDGNTIYF
TRBV9	TRBD1	-	TRBJ1-6	TGTGCCAGCAGGACAGGGATTGTTAATTCACCCCTCCACTTT	CASRTGIVNSPLHF
TRBV30	-	many	TRBJ1-4	TGTGCCTGGAGTGTGGGCCGGCGGCCATTGTTTTTT	CAWSVGRRPLFF
TRBV5-1	-	-	TRBJ2-1	TGCGCCAGCAGCTTCTACCAGCGGGACAATGAGCAGTTCTTC	CASSFYQRDNEQFF
TRBV6-1	TRBD1	-	TRBJ1-4	TGTGCCAGCAGTGCCAGGGGGTTCAATGAAAAACTGTTTTTT	CASSARGFNEKLFF
TRBV28	-	-	TRBJ1-2	TGTGCCAGCAGACTGGACTGGGGAAACTATGGCTACACCTTC	CASRLDWGNYGYTF
TRBV7-7	-	-	TRBJ1-3	TGTGCTAGCAGCTTAGCGGGAGGAAACACCATATATTTT	CASSLAGGNTIYF
TRBV18	-	-	TRBJ2-7	TGTGCCAGCTCACCACTCCCGACAGAATTCTACGAGCAGTACTTC	CASSPLPTEFYEQYF
TRBV5-4	-	few	TRBJ1-2	TGTGCCAGCAGCTTGGCCCGGGGTATCTATGGCTACACCTTC	CASSLARGIYGYTF
TRBV5-4	TRBD2	-	TRBJ2-5	TGTGCCAGCAGCTTGGTTAGCGGGGCCCAAGAGACCCAGTACTTC	CASSLVSGAQETQYF
TRBV9	TRBD1	-	TRBJ1-5	TGTGCCAGCAGCCCCCAGGGGGCCTTCAATCAGCCCCAGCATTTT	CASSPQGAFNQPQHF
TRBV30	-	-	TRBJ2-1	TGTGCCTGGAGTCTGGCGGTCTACAATGAGCAGTTCTTC	CAWSLAVYNEQFF
TRBV7-2	TRBD2	few	TRBJ2-1	TGTGCCAGCAGCTTAGTCGGTGGCGGGAGGGGGAATGAGCAGTTCTTC	CASSLVGGGRGNEQFF
TRBV6-1	-	-	TRBJ1-6	TGTGCCAGCAGAGGGGCCACCTATAATTCACCCCTCCACTTT	CASRGATYNSPLHF
TRBV30	-	-	TRBJ2-7	TGTGCCTGGAAAGGACAGATGTACGAGCAGTACTTC	CAWKGQMYEQYF
TRBV27	TRBD1	-	TRBJ2-6	TGTGCCAGCAGGTTCGGGACAGGGTCTCAAGGAGGGGCCAACGTCCTGACTTTC	CASRFGTGSQGGANVLTF
TRBV7-2	-	-	TRBJ1-4	TGTGCCAGCAGCTACTCCTTGGGGGCTAATGAAAAACTGTTTTTT	CASSYSLGANEKLFF
TRBV7-2	TRBD1	-	TRBJ2-1	TGTGCCAGCAGCGCCCAGACAGGGGGCTGGAATGAGCAGTTCTTC	CASSAQTGGWNEQFF